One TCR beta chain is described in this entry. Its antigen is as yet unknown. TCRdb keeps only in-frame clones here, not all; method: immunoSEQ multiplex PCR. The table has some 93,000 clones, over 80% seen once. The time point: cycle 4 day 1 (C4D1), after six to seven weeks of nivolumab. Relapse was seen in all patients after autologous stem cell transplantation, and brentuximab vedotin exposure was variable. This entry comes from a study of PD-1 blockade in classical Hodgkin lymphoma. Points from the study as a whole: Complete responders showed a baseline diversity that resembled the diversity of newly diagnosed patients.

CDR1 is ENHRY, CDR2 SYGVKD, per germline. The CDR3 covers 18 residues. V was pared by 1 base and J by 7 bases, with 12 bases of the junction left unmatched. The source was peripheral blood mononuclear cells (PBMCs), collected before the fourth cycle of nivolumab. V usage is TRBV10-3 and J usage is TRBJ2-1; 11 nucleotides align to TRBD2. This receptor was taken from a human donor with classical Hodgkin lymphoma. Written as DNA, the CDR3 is TGTGCCATCAGTGAGTGGAACTCACTAGCGGGAGTTATGAATGAGCAGTTCTTC. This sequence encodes CAISEWNSLAGVMNEQFF.